This record concerns one T cell receptor (beta chain) sequence. These data come from a study of blood T cells in healthy people across ages. Through a sample-barcoded 5' primer and a J-beta primer mix, a second PCR was run for roughly 6 to 12 cycles. Every cDNA molecule bore a tag from a template-switch adaptor containing 12 random nucleotides. In TCRdb, the 5' RACE reads were re-called with MiXCR into one record per CDR3 protein. This sample has 780,000 or so distinct CDR3 sequences; approximately 25% occur once, and the top ten carry 3% to 4%. Trimming at V came to 11 bases and at J to 3 bases, leaving 14 bases not matched to a gene. There are 15 residues in the CDR3. This sample was shared with a second study, whose subject was T cells of mothers and their children. That investigation notes: Healthy Caucasian mothers, three in number, and their six children were the donors.

J is TRBJ2-7 and V is TRBV12-3 or TRBV12-4; 9 bases map to TRBD2. The sequenced material came from blood. The TCR was taken from a boy between 10 and 17 years old in good health. The DNA of the CDR3 is TGTGCCGGCACCTTTAGCGGGGGTCTGGACTACGAGCAGTACTTC. This gives the protein CAGTFSGGLDYEQYF.